This T cell receptor beta chain was retrieved from a study of Graves' ophthalmopathy and Graves' hyperthyroidism. After removal of 3 bases from V and 9 bases from J, the junction contained 10 bases not matched to a gene. CDR1 is MRHNA and CDR2 is SNTAGT in the germline V gene. The CDR3 sequence is 15 residues long. This clonotype showed up many times. The antigen remains unidentified. RNA transcripts yielded amplified TCR beta CDR3 regions. First-round RT-PCR employed HTBI primers, with a second-round multiplex PCR after it. TCRdb ran MiXCR on the multiplex PCR reads and lists one entry per CDR3 protein. The repertoire holds a few hundred thousand distinct CDR3 sequences, with roughly 14% as singletons. The study, taken as a whole, reports: Detection in blood was also observed for most expanded thyroid clonotypes above 0.001 frequency. This model predicted ophthalmopathy progression (sensitivity 70% to 71%, specificity around 72%).

The sequenced sample was peripheral blood. The clonotype originates from a woman aged 18-29 years with stable Graves' hyperthyroidism. The chain uses TRBV6-4 and TRBJ1-5; 8 bases map to TRBD1. The CDR3 DNA reads as TGTGCCAGCAGTGAGTCCAGGGGGCGAAGTCCGCCCCAGCATTTT. Translating gives CASSESRGRSPPQHF.